This T cell receptor beta chain was sequenced during a study of T cells after somatic rescue of genetic block. The CDR3 length is 15 residues. The V end lost 0 bases, the J end lost 2 bases, and 11 bases lay between the germline ends. Germline-derived CDR1 and CDR2 are MNHNY and SVGAGI (reference sequence). Repertoires were generated with immunoSEQ multiplex PCR, while TCRdb's copy carries only in-frame clones and drops some. The data contain about 72,000 clones, approximately 90% of them seen just once; the ten biggest clones take up less than 3.5%. This clone was recorded once. This chain uses TRBV6-6 with TRBJ2-7, with a tentative D call TRBD1 (6 bases). This sequence originates from a man aged 25 to 45. The sample was peripheral blood mononuclear cells (PBMCs). CDR3: CASSYSAQGPYEQYF. DNA of the CDR3: TGTGCCAGCAGTTACTCCGCGCAGGGGCCCTACGAGCAGTACTTC.